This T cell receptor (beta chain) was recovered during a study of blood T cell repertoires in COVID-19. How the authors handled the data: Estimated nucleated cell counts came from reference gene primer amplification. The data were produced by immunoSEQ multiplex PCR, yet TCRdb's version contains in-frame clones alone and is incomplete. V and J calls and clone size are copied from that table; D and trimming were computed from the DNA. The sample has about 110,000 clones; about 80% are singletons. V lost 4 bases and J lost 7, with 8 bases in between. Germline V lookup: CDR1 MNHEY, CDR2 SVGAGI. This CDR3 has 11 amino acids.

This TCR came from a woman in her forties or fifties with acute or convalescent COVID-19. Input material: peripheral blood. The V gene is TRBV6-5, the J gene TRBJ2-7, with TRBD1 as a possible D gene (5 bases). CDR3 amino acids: CASSSGREQYF. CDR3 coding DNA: TGTGCCAGCAGTTCAGGGCGGGAGCAGTACTTC.